Below, 14 T cell receptor beta chains from the same sample are listed, as sequenced in a study of regulatory T cells in long-lasting Graves disease. Arm-PCR of CDR3 regions and iRepertoire HTBI primers were the basis on which TCR beta libraries were built. TCRdb recomputed calls from the multiplex PCR reads with MiXCR, one row per CDR3 protein. The sample includes around 450,000 distinct CDR3 sequences, about 15% of them seen just once. Stated time point: newly diagnosed GD, antithyroid drugs for less than 3 months. Extracted PBMC RNA gave rise to the TCR library. The data were also submitted as part of a second study, on T cells in Graves' hyperthyroidism and ophthalmopathy.

Sequences were derived from peripheral blood mononuclear cells (PBMCs), sampled at new diagnosis, from a patient treated with antithyroid drugs. These TCRs come from a woman under 40 with Graves disease.

CDR3 in amino acids: CASSLSHSGANVLTF. The CDR3 bases are TGTGCCAGCAGCTTGTCCCACTCTGGGGCCAACGTCCTGACTTTC. This chain joins TRBV5-6 and TRBJ2-6, with unresolved D. This CDR3 region has 15 residues. Between the trimmed V and J ends, which lost 1 base and 0 bases, there was a span of 5 bases. Germline V gene sequence: CDR1 SGHDT, CDR2 YYEEEE.

This clonotype has ten or more counts. The CDR3 is CASSYLGASGTRNTQYF. The CDR3 coding sequence is TGTGCCAGCAGTTACTTAGGTGCTAGCGGGACGAGGAATACGCAGTATTTT. The V and J genes are TRBV6-5 and TRBJ2-3; 9 positions match TRBD2. V shed 1 base, J shed 7 bases, and the junction held 12 bases outside the gene matches. The CDR3 is made up of 17 amino acids. The germline gives CDR1 MNHEY, CDR2 SVGAGI.

This clonotype appeared many times. The chain combines TRBV30 with TRBJ2-7; D not certain. Germline lookup yields CDR1 GTSNPN and CDR2 SVGIG (reference sequence). V dropped 0 bases and J dropped 2 bases, with 2 bases sitting between them. The CDR3 sequence is 11 residues long. CDR3 nucleotides: TGTGCCTGGAGTGTAACCTACGAGCAGTACTTC. This codes for CAWSVTYEQYF.

This chain links TRBV29-1 with TRBJ1-1; TRBD1 might be the D (5 bases). This CDR3 is built from 12 residues. With 5 bases removed from V and 8 bases from J, the gap between germline ends came to 15 bases. Germline V CDR1 and CDR2: SQVTM, ANQGSEA. The CDR3 protein is CSVPWGGREAFF. CDR3 DNA: TGCAGCGTTCCATGGGGGGGGAGGGAAGCTTTCTTT.

The sample holds many counts of this clonotype. The chain carries TRBV20-1 and TRBJ2-7, with 9 positions matching TRBD1. CDR3 length: 14 amino acids. With V trimmed by 4 bases and J by 2 bases, 6 bases remained unmatched. CDR1 DFQATT and CDR2 SNEGSKA come from the germline V gene (reference sequence). As DNA, the CDR3 is TGCAGTGCTACCAAGACAGGGGGGGCCTACGAGCAGTACTTC. Its protein product is CSATKTGGAYEQYF.

The chain employs TRBV30 and TRBJ2-1; 14 positions agree with TRBD2. With V trimmed by 5 bases and J by 6 bases, 6 bases remained unmatched. This CDR3 has 15 residues. Germline loops: CDR1 GTSNPN, CDR2 SVGIG (reference sequence). The chain's CDR3 is CAWGGLAGGINEQFF. The CDR3 DNA follows: TGTGCCTGGGGAGGACTAGCGGGAGGCATCAATGAGCAGTTCTTC.

This clonotype was recorded at least ten times. The rearrangement uses TRBV20-1 and TRBJ2-1, with 7 bases aligning to TRBD2. V shed 3 bases, J shed 7 bases, and the junction held 9 bases outside the gene matches. This CDR3 region has 14 residues. Germline CDR1 is DFQATT and CDR2 is SNEGSKA (reference sequence). As DNA, the CDR3 is TGCAGTGCTAGTGTTGCGGGAGTGTTGAATGAGCAGTTCTTC. Encoded protein: CSASVAGVLNEQFF.

The chain couples TRBV6-1 to TRBJ2-7; 8 nucleotides align to TRBD2. This CDR3 contains 15 residues. V was clipped by 6 bases and J by 0 bases; unmatched bases: 7. Germline V lookup: CDR1 MNHNS, CDR2 SASEGT. The CDR3 loop reads CASSRLAWPSYEQYF. In nucleotides, the CDR3 is TGTGCCAGCAGCAGACTAGCGTGGCCCTCCTACGAGCAGTACTTC.

This clonotype was counted ten times or more. The chain links TRBV18 to TRBJ1-1, with D unclear. Trimming left V 6 bases short and J 8 bases short, with 13 bases between. The CDR3 loop spans 12 amino acids. Germline CDR1 and CDR2: KGHSH and LQKENI. The CDR3 region is CASSLTNLEAFF. In DNA, the CDR3 is TGTGCCAGCTCGCTTACAAACTTAGAAGCTTTCTTT.

This clonotype has a count of ten or more. The J gene is TRBJ1-1, the V gene TRBV19; maybe TRBD1 (6 bases). This CDR3 has 12 amino acids. V lost 3 bases to trimming and J lost 7 bases, with 9 bases between them. Germline assignment: CDR1 LNHDA and CDR2 SQIVND (reference sequence). CDR3 coding DNA: TGTGCCAGTAGTATGGGGGCGCTTGAAGCTTTCTTT. It is translated as CASSMGALEAFF. Variable domain in full (rest from reference TRBV19 and TRBJ1-1): DGGITQSPKYLFRKEGQNVTLSCEQNLNHDAMYWYRQDPGQGLRLIYYSQIVNDFQKGDIAEGYSVSREKKESFPLTVTSAQKNPTAFYLCASSMGALEAFFGQGTRLTVV.

This clonotype was seen a handful of times. This rearrangement joins TRBV6-1 to TRBJ1-2; possibly TRBD1 for D (5 bases). Trimming took 11 bases from V and 4 from J, leaving 17 bases between them. The V gene's germline CDR1 is MNHNS and CDR2 SASEGT. This CDR3 is 13 amino acids long. CDR3 residues: CAAGPRGAYGYTF. The DNA for the CDR3 is TGTGCCGCCGGCCCGAGGGGAGCCTATGGCTACACCTTC.

The chain combines TRBV5-1 with TRBJ2-6, with 8 bases identical to TRBD1. The V and J ends lost 0 bases and 2 bases, in that order; junction bases with no gene match: 4. This CDR3 has 17 residues. Germline values: CDR1 SGHRS, CDR2 YFSETQ. As DNA, the CDR3 is TGCGCCAGCAGCTTGGTATCAGGGGGCGCTGGGGCCAACGTCCTGACTTTC. Residues: CASSLVSGGAGANVLTF.

This clonotype has only a few counts. The genes are TRBV4-1 and TRBJ1-4, with D unclear. This CDR3 contains 15 residues. Trimming shortened V by 0 bases and J by 8 bases, and 13 bases separated the two germline ends. CDR1 MGHRA and CDR2 YSYEKL come from the germline V gene. Here the CDR3 DNA reads TGCGCCAGCAGCCAAGATGGGAGGGCCGAGGAAAAACTGTTTTTT. Amino acid sequence: CASSQDGRAEEKLFF.

This clonotype showed up many times. The chain combines TRBV2 with TRBJ2-7, with TRBD1 matching 8 bases. With V trimmed by 4 bases and J by 1 base, 6 bases remained unmatched. Germline CDR1 and CDR2: SNHLY and FYNNEI. The CDR3 sequence is 15 residues long. This chain's CDR3 is CASSGQGRRSYEQYF. The CDR3 nucleotides are TGTGCCAGCAGTGGACAGGGGCGCCGATCCTACGAGCAGTACTTC.